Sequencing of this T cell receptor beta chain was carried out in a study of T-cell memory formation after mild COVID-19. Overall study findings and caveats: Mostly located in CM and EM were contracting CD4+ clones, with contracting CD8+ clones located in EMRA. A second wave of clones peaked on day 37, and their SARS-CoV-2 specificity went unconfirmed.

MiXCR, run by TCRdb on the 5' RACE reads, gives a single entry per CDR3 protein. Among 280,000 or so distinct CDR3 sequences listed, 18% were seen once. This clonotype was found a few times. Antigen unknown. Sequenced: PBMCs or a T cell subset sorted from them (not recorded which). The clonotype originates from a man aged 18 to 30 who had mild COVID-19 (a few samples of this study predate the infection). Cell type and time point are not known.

CDR3 amino acids: CASSLWGQKNTEAFF. In DNA form, the CDR3 reads TGTGCCAGCAGTTTGTGGGGACAGAAGAACACTGAAGCTTTCTTT. V usage is TRBV12-3 or TRBV12-4 and J usage is TRBJ1-1; TRBD1 matches 7 bases. V shed 3 bases and J 1 base; nucleotides not matched to a gene: 5. CDR3 length: 15 amino acids.